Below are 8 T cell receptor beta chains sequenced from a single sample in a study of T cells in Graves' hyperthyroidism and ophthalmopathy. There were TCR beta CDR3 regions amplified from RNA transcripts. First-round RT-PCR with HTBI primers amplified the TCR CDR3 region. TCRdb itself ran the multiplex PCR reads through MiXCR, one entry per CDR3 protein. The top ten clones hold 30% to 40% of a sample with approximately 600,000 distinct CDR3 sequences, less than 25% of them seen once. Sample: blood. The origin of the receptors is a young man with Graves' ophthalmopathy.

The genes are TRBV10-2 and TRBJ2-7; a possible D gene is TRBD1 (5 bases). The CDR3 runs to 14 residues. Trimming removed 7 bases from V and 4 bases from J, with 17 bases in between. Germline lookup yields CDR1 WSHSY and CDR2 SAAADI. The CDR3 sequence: CASKSRTRLYEQYF. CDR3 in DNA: TGCGCCAGCAAGTCCCGGACAAGGCTATACGAGCAGTACTTC.

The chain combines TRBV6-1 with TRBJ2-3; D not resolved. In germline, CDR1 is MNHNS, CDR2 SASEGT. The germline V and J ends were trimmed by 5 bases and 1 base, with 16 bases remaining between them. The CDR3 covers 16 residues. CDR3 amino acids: CASSYPRRAGTDTQYF. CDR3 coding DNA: TGTGCCAGCAGTTACCCCCGGCGCGCCGGCACAGATACGCAGTATTTT.

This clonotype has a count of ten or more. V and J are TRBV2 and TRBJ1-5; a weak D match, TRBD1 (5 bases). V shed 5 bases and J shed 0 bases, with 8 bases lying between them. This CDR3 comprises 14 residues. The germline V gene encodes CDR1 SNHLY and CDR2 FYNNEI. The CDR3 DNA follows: TGTGCCAGCAGTAAGGGGTCTAGCAATCAGCCCCAGCATTTT. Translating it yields CASSKGSSNQPQHF.

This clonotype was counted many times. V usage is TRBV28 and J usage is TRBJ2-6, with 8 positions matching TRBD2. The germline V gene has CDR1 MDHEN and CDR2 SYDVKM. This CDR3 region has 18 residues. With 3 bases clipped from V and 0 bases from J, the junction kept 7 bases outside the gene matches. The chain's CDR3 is CASSLAGGGSSGANVLTF. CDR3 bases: TGTGCCAGCAGTTTGGCGGGGGGAGGGAGCTCTGGGGCCAACGTCCTGACTTTC.

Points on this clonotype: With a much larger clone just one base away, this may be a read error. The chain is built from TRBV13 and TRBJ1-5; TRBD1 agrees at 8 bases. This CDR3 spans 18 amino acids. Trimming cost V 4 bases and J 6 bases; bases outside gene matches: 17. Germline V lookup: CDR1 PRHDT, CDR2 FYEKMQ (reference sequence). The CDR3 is CASSSITRGRGGIQPQHF. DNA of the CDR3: TGTGCCAGCAGCTCCATTACCAGGGGGCGCGGGGGCATTCAGCCCCAGCATTTT. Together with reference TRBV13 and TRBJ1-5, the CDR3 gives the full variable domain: AAGVIQSPRHLIKEKRETATLKCYPIPRHDTVYWYQQGPGQDPQFLISFYEKMQSDKGSIPDRFSAQQFSDYHSELNMSSLELGDSALYFCASSSITRGRGGIQPQHFGDGTRLSIL.

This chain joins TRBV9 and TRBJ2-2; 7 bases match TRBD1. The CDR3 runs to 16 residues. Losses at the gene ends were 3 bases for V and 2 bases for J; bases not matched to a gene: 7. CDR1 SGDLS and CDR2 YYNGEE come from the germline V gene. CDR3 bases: TGTGCCAGCAGCGACTTAAGACAGGGCAACACCGGGGAGCTGTTTTTT. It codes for CASSDLRQGNTGELFF.

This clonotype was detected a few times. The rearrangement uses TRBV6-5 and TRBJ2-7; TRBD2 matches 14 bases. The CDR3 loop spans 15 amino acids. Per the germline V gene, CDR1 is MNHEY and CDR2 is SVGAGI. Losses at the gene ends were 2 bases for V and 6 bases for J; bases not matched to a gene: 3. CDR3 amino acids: CASSYETSGRGEQYF. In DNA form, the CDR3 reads TGTGCCAGCAGTTACGAGACTAGCGGGAGGGGCGAGCAGTACTTC.

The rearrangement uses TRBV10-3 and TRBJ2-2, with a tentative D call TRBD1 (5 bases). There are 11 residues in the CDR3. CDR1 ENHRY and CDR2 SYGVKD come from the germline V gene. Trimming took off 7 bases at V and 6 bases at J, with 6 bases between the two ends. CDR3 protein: CAITRAGELFF. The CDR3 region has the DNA TGTGCCATCACCAGGGCCGGGGAGCTGTTTTTT.